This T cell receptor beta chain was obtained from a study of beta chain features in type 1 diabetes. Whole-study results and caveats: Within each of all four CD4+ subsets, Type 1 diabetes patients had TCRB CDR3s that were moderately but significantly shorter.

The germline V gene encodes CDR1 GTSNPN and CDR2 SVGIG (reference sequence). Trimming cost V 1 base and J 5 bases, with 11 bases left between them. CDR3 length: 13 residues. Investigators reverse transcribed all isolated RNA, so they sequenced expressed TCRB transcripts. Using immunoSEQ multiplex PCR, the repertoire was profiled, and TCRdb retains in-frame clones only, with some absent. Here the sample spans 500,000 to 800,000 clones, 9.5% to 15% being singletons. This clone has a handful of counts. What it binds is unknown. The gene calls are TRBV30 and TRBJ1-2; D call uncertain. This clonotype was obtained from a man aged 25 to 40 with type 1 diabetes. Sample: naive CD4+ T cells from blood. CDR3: CAWSGGTYYGYTF. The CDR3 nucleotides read TGTGCCTGGAGTGGGGGAACCTATTATGGCTACACCTTC.